This T cell receptor (beta chain) originates from a study of blood T cell repertoires in COVID-19 (dated by TCRdb to about 2020). A note on the overall study: The collaborator samples originated in the United States, Italy and Spain and spanned the acute and convalescent phases of COVID-19. The material from the prospective study consisted of cDNA or gDNA derived from T cells, B-cell-depleted T cells, or PBMCs. The dataset comprised deeply sampled blood TCRbeta repertoires from subjects exposed to, actively infected with, or recovered from COVID-19. The repertoires were released in a freely available public database intended as a resource for research on the immune response to SARS-CoV-2. Samples came from the ongoing ImmuneRACE study (first 160 participants) plus 1,254 subjects from 6 global collaborators. A de-identified subject ID, COVID-19 status, age in years and sex were almost always included in the sample metadata. Where available, HLA class I and class II types were taken from metadata supplied by the sample provider and were not determined by assay-based typing.

The paper's findings and limits, for the study overall: How much clinical and demographic metadata was included differed by source and by participant, and the metadata was provided uncurated.

TCRbeta CDR3 regions were amplified from genomic DNA by means of the immunoSEQ Assay, a bias-controlled multiplex PCR. Regarding the original processing steps: The number of nucleated cells in each sample was estimated from the amplification of reference gene primers within the assay. Sequence reads were collapsed and filtered to measure the absolute abundance of every unique TCRbeta CDR3 rearrangement. For each sample, productive Simpson clonality was calculated by taking the square root of Simpson's diversity index across productive rearrangements. Not all clones reach the TCRdb copy of this immuneACCESS table, which keeps in-frame sequences only. Checked studies attribute under half of the gap to unresolved V genes and leave the rest unexplained. Clone size and the V and J calls come from that table; the DNA yielded D and trimming. Here the sample has around 330,000 clones; about nine tenths occur a single time. The top ten constitute approximately 5% of the sample.

A remark on this clone: Its antigen is currently not known. Base qualities are missing; no much larger clone stands one base away.

A distance of 15 bases separates the germline ends of V and J, which lose 6 bases and 4 bases respectively. Looking up the germline V gene yields CDR1 MDHEN and CDR2 SYDVKM. The CDR3 measures 14 amino acids from cysteine to phenylalanine. Only CDR3 DNA is held: 42 bases, read in frame from base 1. In the prospective study, participants were 18 to 89 years old, resided in fewer than 25 geographic areas of the United States, and were enrolled through a virtual design. To assign participants to cohorts, the prospective study relied on clinical history that participants themselves reported in a screening survey and a study questionnaire. For ImmuneRACE Cohort 3, a participant was defined as recovered based on two consecutive negative NP/OP PCR tests, clearance by a healthcare professional, or resolution of symptoms. Mobile phlebotomists in the prospective study collected whole blood, serum and a nasopharyngeal or oropharyngeal swab from every participant. Additional blood draws and questionnaires over a 2-month period could optionally be provided by prospective study participants. Blood samples from the prospective study were shipped frozen or at room temperature prior to DNA extraction.

The sample was PBMCs or T cells enriched from blood (not recorded which). The TCR originated in a man in his fifties or sixties who had recovered from COVID-19. In this chain, TRBV28 is recombined with TRBJ1-2, with the D gene uncertain. The CDR3 reads CASSHDIFSYGYTF. The sequenced DNA is TGTGCCAGCAGCCACGACATCTTTTCCTATGGCTACACCTTC.